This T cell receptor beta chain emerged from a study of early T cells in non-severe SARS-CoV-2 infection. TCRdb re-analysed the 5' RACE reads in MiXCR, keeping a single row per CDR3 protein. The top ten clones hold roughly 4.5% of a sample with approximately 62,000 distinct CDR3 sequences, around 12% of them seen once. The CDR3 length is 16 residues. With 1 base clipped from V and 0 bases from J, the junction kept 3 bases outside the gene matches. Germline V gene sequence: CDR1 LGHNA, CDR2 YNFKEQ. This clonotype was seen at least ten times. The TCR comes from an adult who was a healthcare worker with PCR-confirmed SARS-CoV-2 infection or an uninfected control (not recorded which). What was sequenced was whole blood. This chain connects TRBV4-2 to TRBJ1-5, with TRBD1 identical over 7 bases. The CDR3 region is CASSQGDRSSNQPQHF. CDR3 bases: TGTGCCAGCAGCCAAGGGGACAGATCTAGCAATCAGCCCCAGCATTTT.